Listed below are T cell receptor beta chains from one sample, sequenced in a study of metastatic and nonmetastatic thyroid tumors. MiXCR reprocessed the PCR reads for TCRdb. The sample contains 50,000 or so clones, roughly a fifth of which appear only once. Specimen: blood. The receptors were sampled from a male donor with papillary thyroid cancer or a benign thyroid nodule (not recorded which). Some clones in this sample may be carry-over from other donors' samples. The CDR3 runs from the conserved cysteine through the conserved F or W. Each record gives: J gene, V gene, clone size, D gene, CDR3 protein, CDR3 DNA. D genes are given only for firm matches. Size tells how often a clone was seen (once, few, many) or the class of an expanded clone, and some rows leave it out.

TRBJ1-4,TRBV4-1,many,-,CASSQESGREKLFF,TGCGCCAGCAGCCAAGAGTCAGGGAGGGAAAAACTGTTTTTT
TRBJ2-5,TRBV3-1,many,TRBD2,CASSHKGRASGGKETQYF,TGTGCCAGCAGCCACAAAGGGAGGGCTAGCGGGGGGAAAGAGACCCAGTACTTC
TRBJ1-2,TRBV30,-,-,CAWNPDSLLYGYTF,TGTGCCTGGAATCCGGACAGCCTCCTCTATGGCTACACCTTC
TRBJ2-2,TRBV11-2,once,TRBD2,CASSSHWGGLADTGELFF,TGTGCCAGCAGCTCCCACTGGGGGGGTCTTGCGGACACCGGGGAGCTGTTTTTT
TRBJ2-7,TRBV20-1,-,TRBD2,CSARSGGDSYEQYF,TGCAGTGCGAGAAGCGGGGGGGACTCCTACGAGCAGTACTTC
TRBJ1-2,TRBV3-1,many,-,CASSRSGGGGGYTF,TGTGCCAGCAGCCGTAGCGGGGGCGGCGGTGGCTACACCTTC
TRBJ2-2,TRBV9,many,TRBD1,CASSATGTGATGELFF,TGTGCCAGCAGCGCAACCGGGACAGGGGCCACCGGGGAGCTGTTTTTT
TRBJ2-3,TRBV5-1,-,TRBD2,CASSLVSGRNTDTQYF,TGCGCCAGCAGCCTTGTGAGCGGGAGGAACACAGATACGCAGTATTTT
TRBJ2-3,TRBV6-1,few,TRBD2,CASSEAGLAGRTDTQYF,TGTGCCAGCAGTGAGGCGGGACTAGCGGGCCGCACAGATACGCAGTATTTT
TRBJ2-1,TRBV4-1,many,TRBD2,CASSHLSGRDSNEQFF,TGCGCCAGCAGCCATCTTAGCGGGAGGGACTCAAATGAGCAGTTCTTC
TRBJ2-7,TRBV7-2,many,TRBD2,CASSSSGRALGGEQYF,TGTGCCAGCAGCAGTAGCGGGAGGGCCCTCGGGGGCGAGCAGTACTTC
TRBJ2-7,TRBV20-1,many,TRBD2,CSAPPRLAGGGEQYF,TGCAGTGCACCTCCCCGACTAGCGGGAGGGGGCGAGCAGTACTTC
TRBJ1-3,TRBV6-5,medium-sized,TRBD1,CASSYQQGRGNTIYF,TGTGCCAGCAGTTACCAACAGGGGCGAGGCAACACCATATATTTT
TRBJ1-6,TRBV6-5,-,-,CASSSTWSCANSPLHF,TGTGCCAGCAGTTCCACCTGGTCCTGCGCGAATTCACCCCTCCACTTT
TRBJ2-7,TRBV12-3/TRBV12-4,few,-,CASSRTEEPDEQYF,TGTGCCAGCAGTCGGACAGAAGAGCCAGATGAGCAGTACTTC
TRBJ2-7,TRBV7-9,-,TRBD2,CASSSRGRVEQYF,TGTGCCAGCAGCTCAAGAGGGAGGGTCGAGCAGTACTTC
TRBJ1-2,TRBV6-7,many,-,CASSYGHNYGYTF,TGTGCCAGCAGTTACGGACATAACTATGGCTACACCTTC
TRBJ1-2,TRBV6-1,-,TRBD1,CASSHGQGAFVGYTF,TGTGCCAGCAGTCACGGACAGGGGGCATTCGTGGGCTACACCTTC
TRBJ1-2,TRBV28,few,-,CASSSRQWAIDGYTF,TGTGCCAGCAGTTCCCGACAGTGGGCTATCGATGGCTACACCTTC
TRBJ1-5,TRBV6-1,many,TRBD1,CASSKTGYGNQPQHF,TGTGCCAGCAGTAAGACAGGGTACGGCAATCAGCCCCAGCATTTT
TRBJ1-1,TRBV5-1,-,-,CASSLGGANTEAFF,TGCGCCAGCAGCCTAGGGGGGGCGAACACTGAAGCTTTCTTT
TRBJ1-1,TRBV11-2,-,-,CASSSGVTGEAFF,TGTGCCAGCAGCTCCGGAGTCACAGGTGAAGCTTTCTTT
TRBJ2-1,TRBV9,many,-,CASAKRGSSYNEQFF,TGTGCCAGCGCGAAGAGGGGCAGCTCCTACAATGAGCAGTTCTTC
TRBJ1-5,TRBV3-1,once,-,CASSLGGQPQHF,TGTGCCAGCAGCCTAGGGGGTCAGCCCCAGCATTTT
TRBJ1-6,TRBV27,many,TRBD1,CASGTAGPNSPLHF,TGTGCCAGCGGGACAGCCGGTCCTAATTCACCCCTCCACTTT
TRBJ1-2,TRBV6-1,-,TRBD1,CASRIDRGVYAYTF,TGTGCCAGCAGGATCGACAGGGGCGTCTATGCCTACACCTTC
TRBJ1-2,TRBV28,few,-,CASSLYPPTIANYGYTF,TGTGCCAGCAGTTTATATCCCCCAACGATAGCTAACTATGGCTACACCTTC
TRBJ1-1,TRBV6-1,many,TRBD1,CASSTGTGGRRAFF,TGTGCCAGCAGTACCGGGACAGGGGGAAGGCGTGCTTTCTTT
TRBJ2-3,TRBV9,many,TRBD1,CASSVLGQGADTQYF,TGTGCCAGCAGCGTCTTGGGACAGGGGGCAGATACGCAGTATTTT
TRBJ2-1,TRBV6-4,many,TRBD2,CASSDEAGGENEQFF,TGTGCCAGCAGTGACGAGGCGGGGGGAGAGAATGAGCAGTTCTTC
TRBJ1-5,TRBV10-2,many,TRBD1,CASSPSDRGNQPQHF,TGCGCCAGCAGTCCATCGGACAGGGGGAATCAGCCCCAGCATTTT
TRBJ2-1,TRBV9,many,-,CASSQPTGSSYNEQFF,TGTGCCAGCAGCCAACCTACAGGGAGCTCCTACAATGAGCAGTTCTTC
TRBJ2-2,TRBV6-4,-,TRBD2,CASSPSSGSGTGELFF,TGTGCCAGCAGCCCTTCTAGCGGGAGCGGAACCGGGGAGCTGTTTTTT
TRBJ2-7,TRBV20-1,many,TRBD2,CSARTGTSDYEQYF,TGCAGTGCTAGAACCGGGACTAGCGACTACGAGCAGTACTTC
TRBJ2-3,TRBV24-1,many,-,CATSPAASTDTQYF,TGTGCCACCAGCCCAGCTGCTAGCACAGATACGCAGTATTTT
TRBJ2-1,TRBV7-9,many,-,CASSLAGAKITGEQFF,TGTGCCAGCAGCTTGGCCGGGGCCAAAATCACCGGTGAGCAGTTCTTC
TRBJ2-3,TRBV5-1,-,-,CASILEQVFTDTQYF,TGCGCCAGCATCTTAGAACAGGTGTTCACAGATACGCAGTATTTT
TRBJ2-7,TRBV7-3,-,TRBD1,CASSSTGTGVSEQYF,TGTGCCAGCAGCTCCACCGGGACAGGGGTTTCCGAGCAGTACTTC
TRBJ1-3,TRBV27,many,TRBD1,CASSSGQGATIYF,TGTGCCAGCAGTTCCGGACAGGGGGCCACCATATATTTT
TRBJ2-2,TRBV18,many,-,CASSPPSGANTGELFF,TGTGCCAGCTCACCCCCTTCGGGGGCGAACACCGGGGAGCTGTTTTTT
TRBJ2-1,TRBV30,many,-,CAWSVPGEQFF,TGTGCCTGGAGTGTCCCCGGTGAGCAGTTCTTC
TRBJ2-1,TRBV10-2,many,-,CASSDGRSHEQFF,TGCGCCAGCAGTGATGGTCGCTCCCATGAGCAGTTCTTC
TRBJ1-4,TRBV11-2,-,TRBD1,CASSLETGLATNEKLFF,TGTGCCAGCAGCTTAGAGACAGGGTTGGCAACTAATGAAAAACTGTTTTTT
TRBJ2-1,TRBV6-1,medium-sized,-,CASSEKLGTVYYNEQFF,TGTGCCAGCAGTGAAAAATTGGGGACGGTCTACTACAATGAGCAGTTCTTC
TRBJ2-7,TRBV3-1,-,TRBD1,CASSRDRPGYEQYF,TGTGCCAGCAGCCGGGACAGGCCAGGGTACGAGCAGTACTTC
TRBJ2-7,TRBV20-1,many,-,CSGGPLIYEQYF,TGCAGTGGGGGTCCTCTCATCTACGAGCAGTACTTC
TRBJ2-4,TRBV5-6,many,TRBD2,CASSFEGLAGGQAKNIQYF,TGTGCCAGCAGCTTTGAGGGACTAGCGGGAGGCCAAGCCAAAAACATTCAGTACTTC
TRBJ2-5,TRBV20-1,many,-,CSAQIEETQYF,TGCAGTGCCCAGATTGAGGAGACCCAGTACTTC